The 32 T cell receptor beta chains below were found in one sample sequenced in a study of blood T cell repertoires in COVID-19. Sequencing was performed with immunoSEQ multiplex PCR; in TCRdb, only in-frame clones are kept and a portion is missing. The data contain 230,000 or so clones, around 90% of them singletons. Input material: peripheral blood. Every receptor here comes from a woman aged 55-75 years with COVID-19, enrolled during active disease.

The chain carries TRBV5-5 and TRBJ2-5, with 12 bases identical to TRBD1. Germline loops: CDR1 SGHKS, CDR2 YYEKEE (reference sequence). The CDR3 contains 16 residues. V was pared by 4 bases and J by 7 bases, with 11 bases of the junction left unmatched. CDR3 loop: CASSAAGDRGRGTQYF. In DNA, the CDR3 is TGTGCCAGCAGCGCCGCTGGGGACAGGGGGCGCGGGACCCAGTACTTC.

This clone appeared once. CDR3 in amino acids: CASSPEVSSRSSYEQYF. The DNA of the CDR3 is TGTGCCAGCAGCCCAGAGGTATCCTCCAGAAGCAGCTACGAGCAGTACTTC. This sequence joins TRBV7-9 and TRBJ2-7; D is ambiguous. CDR1 SEHNR and CDR2 FQNEAQ come from the germline V gene (reference sequence). Trimming left V 5 bases short and J 3 bases short, with 23 bases between. This CDR3 has 17 amino acids.

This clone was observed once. CDR3 in amino acids: CASSYPGQLNTEAFF. DNA of the CDR3: TGCGCCAGCAGCTACCCTGGGCAGTTGAACACTGAAGCTTTCTTT. V usage is TRBV5-1 and J usage is TRBJ1-1; unclear D gene. Germline V lookup: CDR1 SGHRS, CDR2 YFSETQ. Trimming shortened V by 3 bases and J by 0 bases, and 12 bases separated the two germline ends. This CDR3 comprises 15 residues.

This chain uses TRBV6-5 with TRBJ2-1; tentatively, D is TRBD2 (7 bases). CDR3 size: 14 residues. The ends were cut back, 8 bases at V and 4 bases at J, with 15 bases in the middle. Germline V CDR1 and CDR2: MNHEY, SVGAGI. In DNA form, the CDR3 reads TGTGCCAGCGGGACGGGGGGCACATACAATGAGCAGTTCTTC. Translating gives CASGTGGTYNEQFF.

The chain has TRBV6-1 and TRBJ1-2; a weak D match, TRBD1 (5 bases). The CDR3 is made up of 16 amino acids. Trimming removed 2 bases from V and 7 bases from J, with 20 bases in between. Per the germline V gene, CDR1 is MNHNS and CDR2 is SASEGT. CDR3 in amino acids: CASSENPPGVYGGYTF. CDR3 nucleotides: TGTGCCAGCAGTGAAAACCCCCCGGGGGTGTATGGTGGCTACACCTTC.

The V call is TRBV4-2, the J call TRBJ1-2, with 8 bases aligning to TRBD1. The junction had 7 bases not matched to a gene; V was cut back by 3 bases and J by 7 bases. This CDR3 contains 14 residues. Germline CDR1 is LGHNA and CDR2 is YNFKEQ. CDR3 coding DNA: TGTGCCAGCAGCCACGGGACAGGTGAGGGTGGCTACACCTTC. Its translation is CASSHGTGEGGYTF.

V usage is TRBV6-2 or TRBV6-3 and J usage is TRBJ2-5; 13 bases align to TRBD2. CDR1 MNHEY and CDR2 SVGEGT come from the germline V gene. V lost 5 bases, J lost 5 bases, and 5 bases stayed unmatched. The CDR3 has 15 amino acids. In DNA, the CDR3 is TGTGCCAGCAGTAATGGACTAGCGGGGGAGGAGACCCAGTACTTC. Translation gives CASSNGLAGEETQYF.

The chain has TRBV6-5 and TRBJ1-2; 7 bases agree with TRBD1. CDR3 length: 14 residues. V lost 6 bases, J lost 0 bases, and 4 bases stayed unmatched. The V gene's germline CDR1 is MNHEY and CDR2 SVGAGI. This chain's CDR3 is CASRGTVANYGYTF. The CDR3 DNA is TGTGCCAGCAGAGGGACAGTAGCTAACTATGGCTACACCTTC.

CDR3 nucleotides: TGTGCCAGTAGTATAGGGACAGGGGGCACAGATACGCAGTATTTT. Amino acid sequence: CASSIGTGGTDTQYF. The chain combines TRBV19 with TRBJ2-3; the match to TRBD1 covers 9 bases. Germline V gene data show CDR1 as LNHDA and CDR2 as SQIVND (reference sequence). The CDR3 totals 15 residues. Losses at the gene ends were 1 base for V and 1 base for J; bases not matched to a gene: 0.

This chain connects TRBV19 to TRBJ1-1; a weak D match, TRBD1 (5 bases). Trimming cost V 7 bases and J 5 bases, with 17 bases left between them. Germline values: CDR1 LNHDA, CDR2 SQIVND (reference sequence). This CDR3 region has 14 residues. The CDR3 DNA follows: TGTGCCAGTAAAGCAGGGAGGGCGGGAACTGAAGCTTTCTTT. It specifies CASKAGRAGTEAFF.

CDR3 sequence: CSVEGLGTGGFYGYTF. The CDR3 nucleotides are TGCAGCGTTGAAGGTCTTGGTACAGGGGGCTTCTATGGCTACACCTTC. The chain links TRBV29-1 to TRBJ1-2; the match to TRBD1 covers 9 bases. The germline V gene has CDR1 SQVTM and CDR2 ANQGSEA. CDR3 length: 16 amino acids. The V segment lost 1 base and the J segment 4 bases; nucleotides outside the gene matches: 10.

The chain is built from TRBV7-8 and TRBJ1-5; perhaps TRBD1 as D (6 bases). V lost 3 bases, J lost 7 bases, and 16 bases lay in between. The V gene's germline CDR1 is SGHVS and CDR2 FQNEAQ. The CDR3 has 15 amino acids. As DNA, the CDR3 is TGTGCCAGCAGCTTTAGCCTCAGGGGTTGGCAGCCCCAGCATTTT. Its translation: CASSFSLRGWQPQHF.

CDR3 loop: CASSEEFRQGPRMDGYTF. CDR3 DNA: TGTGCCAGCAGTGAAGAATTCCGACAGGGACCTAGGATGGATGGCTACACCTTC. This sequence joins TRBV6-1 and TRBJ1-2, with 7 nucleotides matching TRBD1. The germline V gene encodes CDR1 MNHNS and CDR2 SASEGT. V gave up 1 base and J gave up 6 bases; unmatched junction bases: 17. The CDR3 loop spans 18 amino acids.

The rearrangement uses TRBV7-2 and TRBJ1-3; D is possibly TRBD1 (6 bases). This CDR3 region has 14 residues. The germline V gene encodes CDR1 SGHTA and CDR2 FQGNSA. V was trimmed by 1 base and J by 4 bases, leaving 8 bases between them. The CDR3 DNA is TGTGCCAGCAGCTTAGACAGGGAAGGAAACACCATATATTTT. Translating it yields CASSLDREGNTIYF.

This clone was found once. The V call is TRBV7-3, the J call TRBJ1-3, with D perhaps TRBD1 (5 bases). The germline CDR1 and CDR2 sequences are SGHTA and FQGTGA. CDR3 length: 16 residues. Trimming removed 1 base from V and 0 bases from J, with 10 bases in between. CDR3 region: CASSLNAGLSGNTIYF. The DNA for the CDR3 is TGTGCCAGCAGCTTAAACGCGGGACTCTCTGGAAACACCATATATTTT.

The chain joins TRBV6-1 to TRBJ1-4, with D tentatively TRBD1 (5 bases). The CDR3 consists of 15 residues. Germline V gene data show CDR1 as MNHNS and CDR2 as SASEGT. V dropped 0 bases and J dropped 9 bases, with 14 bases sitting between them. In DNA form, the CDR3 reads TGTGCCAGCAGTGAAGCGCGGTCAGGGAGGAAAAAACTGTTTTTT. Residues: CASSEARSGRKKLFF.

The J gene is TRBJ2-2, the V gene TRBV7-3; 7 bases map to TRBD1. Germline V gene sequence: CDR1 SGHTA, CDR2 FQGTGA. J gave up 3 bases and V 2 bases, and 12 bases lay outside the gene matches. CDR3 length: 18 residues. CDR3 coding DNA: TGTGCCAGCAGCTTATACTCCCAGGGGGTTGGGTACACCGGGGAGCTGTTTTTT. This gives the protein CASSLYSQGVGYTGELFF.

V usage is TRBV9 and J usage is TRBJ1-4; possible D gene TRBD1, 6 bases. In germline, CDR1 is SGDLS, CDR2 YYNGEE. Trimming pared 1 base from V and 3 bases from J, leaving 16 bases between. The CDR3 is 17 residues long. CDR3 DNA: TGTGCCAGCAGCGTATCCGGCCAGGGGTCCCCTAATGAAAAACTGTTTTTT. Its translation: CASSVSGQGSPNEKLFF.

The chain's CDR3 is CATSEVRVRDEQYF. The CDR3 DNA follows: TGTGCCACCAGTGAGGTCCGGGTTCGGGACGAGCAGTACTTC. The rearrangement uses TRBV24-1 and TRBJ2-7; D gene uncertain. Per germline, CDR1 KGHDR and CDR2 SFDVKD. The ends were cut back, 4 bases at V and 5 bases at J, with 14 bases in the middle. The CDR3 extends over 14 amino acids.

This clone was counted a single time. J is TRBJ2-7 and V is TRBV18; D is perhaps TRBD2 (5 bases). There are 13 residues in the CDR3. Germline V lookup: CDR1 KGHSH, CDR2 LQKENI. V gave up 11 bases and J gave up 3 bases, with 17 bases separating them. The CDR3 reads CASGLTTGYEQYF. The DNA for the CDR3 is TGTGCCTCAGGACTGACCACGGGCTACGAGCAGTACTTC.

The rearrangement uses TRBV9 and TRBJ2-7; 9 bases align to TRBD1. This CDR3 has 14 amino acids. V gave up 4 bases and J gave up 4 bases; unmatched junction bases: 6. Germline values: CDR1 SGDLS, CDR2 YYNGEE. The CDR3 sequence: CASSFRGTGYEQYF. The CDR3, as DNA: TGTGCCAGCAGCTTTCGGGGGACAGGGTACGAGCAGTACTTC.

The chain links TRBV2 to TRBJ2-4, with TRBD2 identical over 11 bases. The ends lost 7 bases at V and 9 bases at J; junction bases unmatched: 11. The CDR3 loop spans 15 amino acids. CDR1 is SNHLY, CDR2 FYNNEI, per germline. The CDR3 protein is CASTQSSGGAGIQYF. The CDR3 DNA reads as TGTGCCAGCACCCAGAGTAGCGGGGGGGCCGGCATTCAGTACTTC.

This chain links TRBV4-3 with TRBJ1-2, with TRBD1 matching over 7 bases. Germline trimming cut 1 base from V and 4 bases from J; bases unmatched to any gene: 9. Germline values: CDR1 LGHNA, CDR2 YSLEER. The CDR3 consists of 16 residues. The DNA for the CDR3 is TGCGCCAGCAGCCAAGCCGTCGCACAGGGGTTCTATGGCTACACCTTC. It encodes CASSQAVAQGFYGYTF.

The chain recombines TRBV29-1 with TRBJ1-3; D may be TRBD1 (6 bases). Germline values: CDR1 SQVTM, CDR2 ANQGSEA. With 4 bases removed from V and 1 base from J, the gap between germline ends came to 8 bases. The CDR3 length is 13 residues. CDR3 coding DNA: TGCAGCGTTGGAGGGGGTTCTGGAAACACCATATATTTT. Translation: CSVGGGSGNTIYF.

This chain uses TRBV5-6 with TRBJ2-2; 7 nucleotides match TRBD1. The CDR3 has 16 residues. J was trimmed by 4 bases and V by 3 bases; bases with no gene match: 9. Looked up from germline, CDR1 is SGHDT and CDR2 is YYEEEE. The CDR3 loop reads CASSSIQGVGTGELFF. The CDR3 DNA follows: TGTGCCAGCAGCTCAATTCAGGGGGTCGGCACCGGGGAGCTGTTTTTT.

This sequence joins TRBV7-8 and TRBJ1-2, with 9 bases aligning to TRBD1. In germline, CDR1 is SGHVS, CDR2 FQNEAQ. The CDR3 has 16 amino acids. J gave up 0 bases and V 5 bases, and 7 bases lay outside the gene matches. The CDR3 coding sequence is TGTGCCAGCAGCCCGCATCGACAGGGGGCTAACTATGGCTACACCTTC. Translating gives CASSPHRQGANYGYTF.

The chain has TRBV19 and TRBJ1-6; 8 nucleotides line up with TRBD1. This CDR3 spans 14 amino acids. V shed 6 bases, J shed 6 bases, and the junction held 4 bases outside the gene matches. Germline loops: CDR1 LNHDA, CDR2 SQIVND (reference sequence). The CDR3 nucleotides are TGTGCCAGTAGCCCTGGACAGGGTAATTCACCCCTCCACTTT. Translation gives CASSPGQGNSPLHF.

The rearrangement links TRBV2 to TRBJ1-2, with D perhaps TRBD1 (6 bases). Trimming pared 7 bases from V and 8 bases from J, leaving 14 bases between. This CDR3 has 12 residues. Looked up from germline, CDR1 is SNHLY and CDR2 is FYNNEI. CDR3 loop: CASITDQGGYTF. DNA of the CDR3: TGTGCCAGCATTACTGACCAGGGGGGCTACACCTTC.

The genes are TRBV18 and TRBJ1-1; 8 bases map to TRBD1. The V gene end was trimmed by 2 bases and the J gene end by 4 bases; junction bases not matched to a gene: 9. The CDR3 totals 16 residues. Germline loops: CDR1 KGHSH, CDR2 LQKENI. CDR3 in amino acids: CASSPTKTGVGTEAFF. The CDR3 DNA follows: TGTGCCAGCTCACCAACGAAGACAGGGGTTGGCACTGAAGCTTTCTTT.

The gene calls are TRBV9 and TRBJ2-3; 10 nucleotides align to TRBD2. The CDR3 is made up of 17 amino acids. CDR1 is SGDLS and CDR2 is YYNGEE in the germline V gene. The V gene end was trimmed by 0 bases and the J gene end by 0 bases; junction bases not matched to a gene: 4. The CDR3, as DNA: TGTGCCAGCAGCGTAGGACTAGCGGGCGTGAGCACAGATACGCAGTATTTT. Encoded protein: CASSVGLAGVSTDTQYF.

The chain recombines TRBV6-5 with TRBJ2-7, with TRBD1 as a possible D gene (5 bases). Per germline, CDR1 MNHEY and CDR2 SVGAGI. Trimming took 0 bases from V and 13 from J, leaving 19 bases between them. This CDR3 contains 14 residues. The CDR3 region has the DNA TGTGCCAGCAGTTACTCTTTCTCTGTGGCAGGGCTTTACTTC. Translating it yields CASSYSFSVAGLYF.

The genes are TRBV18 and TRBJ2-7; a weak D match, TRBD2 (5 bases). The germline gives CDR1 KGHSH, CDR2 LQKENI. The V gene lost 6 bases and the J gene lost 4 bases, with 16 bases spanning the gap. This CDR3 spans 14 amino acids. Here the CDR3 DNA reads TGTGCCAGCTCTCCGGAGGTGACGGTTTACGAGCAGTACTTC. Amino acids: CASSPEVTVYEQYF.